Each of the 16 T cell receptor beta chains below was sequenced from the same sample in a study of a mutant IDH1 vaccine in newly diagnosed glioma. Stated time point: week 11, during vaccination. A 20-mer mutant IDH1 peptide at 300 ug was injected subcutaneously with topical imiquimod. These receptors are not linked to any known antigen. Produced via immunoSEQ multiplex PCR; TCRdb's table is partial and in-frame only. The table includes around 33,000 clones, around 89% detected once. Sequencing used PBMCs, obtained from a glioma patient whose treatment included an IDH1 peptide vaccine. The source of these receptors is a man between 18 and 29 years old with glioma.

The genes are TRBV2 and TRBJ2-3; TRBD1 aligns across 7 bases. Per the germline V gene, CDR1 is SNHLY and CDR2 is FYNNEI. The CDR3 loop spans 14 amino acids. With V trimmed by 6 bases and J by 0 bases, 3 bases remained unmatched. For the CDR3, the DNA is TGTGCCAGCAGGGAGACAGGGAGCACAGATACGCAGTATTTT. Protein: CASRETGSTDTQYF.

The rearrangement uses TRBV5-1 and TRBJ1-6; 8 bases agree with TRBD1. With V trimmed by 4 bases and J by 8 bases, 8 bases remained unmatched. CDR1 is SGHRS, CDR2 YFSETQ, per germline. The CDR3 runs 15 residues. The CDR3 DNA reads as TGCGCCAGCAGCCCCAGGGGGCCTCCCGATTCACCCCTCCACTTT. Its protein is CASSPRGPPDSPLHF.

This sequence joins TRBV7-9 and TRBJ1-1; 7 bases agree with TRBD1. Losses at the gene ends were 5 bases for V and 5 bases for J; bases not matched to a gene: 8. CDR3 length: 14 residues. CDR1 SEHNR and CDR2 FQNEAQ come from the germline V gene (reference sequence). CDR3 DNA sequence: TGTGCCAGCAGCAGAGAGGGCAGGGGGACTGAAGCTTTCTTT. Residues: CASSREGRGTEAFF.

In the case of this clone: Relative to the germline gene, one junction end is altered; a read error may explain this. The CDR3 protein is CASLPKQGENTEAFF. In DNA form, the CDR3 reads TGTGCCAGCTTACCAAAACAGGGGGAGAACACTGAAGCTTTCTTT. The chain uses TRBV18 and TRBJ1-1; TRBD1 matches at 8 bases. Germline loops: CDR1 KGHSH, CDR2 LQKENI. There are 15 residues in the CDR3.

The chain recombines TRBV9 with TRBJ1-4; 7 positions match TRBD1. From germline, CDR1 is SGDLS and CDR2 YYNGEE. V gave up 3 bases and J gave up 0 bases; unmatched junction bases: 2. This CDR3 region has 15 residues. The CDR3 nucleotides read TGTGCCAGCAGCGCCCAGGGGGCAACTAATGAAAAACTGTTTTTT. Translation gives CASSAQGATNEKLFF.

The V call is TRBV4-3, the J call TRBJ2-2; the match to TRBD1 covers 9 bases. Germline CDR1 reads LGHNA; CDR2 reads YSLEER. The trim removed 4 bases at V and 0 bases at J, leaving 3 bases unmatched. This CDR3 spans 16 amino acids. In DNA, the CDR3 is TGCGCCAGCAGCCTGGGACAGGGACCGAACACCGGGGAGCTGTTTTTT. This gives the protein CASSLGQGPNTGELFF.

This chain uses TRBV5-1 with TRBJ2-5; no clear D. CDR1 and CDR2 (germline): SGHRS, YFSETQ. V was clipped by 3 bases and J by 5 bases, with 17 bases between them. The CDR3 length is 15 residues. CDR3 DNA sequence: TGCGCCAGCAGCTCCTCTGGGGTTCCCGCGGAGACCCAGTACTTC. This encodes CASSSSGVPAETQYF.

This clone is a singleton in its sample. The chain employs TRBV2 and TRBJ1-5; 8 bases map to TRBD1. This CDR3 has 13 amino acids. J was trimmed by 3 bases and V by 9 bases; bases with no gene match: 4. Germline-derived CDR1 and CDR2 are SNHLY and FYNNEI. Written as DNA, the CDR3 is TGTGCCAGTGGACAGGGCCCCAATCAGCCCCAGCATTTT. Its protein product is CASGQGPNQPQHF.

The V call is TRBV4-3, the J call TRBJ1-1, with D perhaps matching TRBD1 (6 bases). The CDR3 loop spans 14 amino acids. Trimming pared 6 bases from V and 6 bases from J, leaving 17 bases between. Per germline, CDR1 LGHNA and CDR2 YSLEER. For the CDR3, the DNA is TGCGCCAGCAGAGCAGGGGTAGGTAGTTCTGAAGCTTTCTTT. It is translated as CASRAGVGSSEAFF.

The chain uses TRBV7-8 and TRBJ2-7; D is possibly TRBD2 (6 bases). The germline V gene has CDR1 SGHVS and CDR2 FQNEAQ. Trimming stripped 0 bases from V and 8 bases from J, with 11 bases between. This CDR3 has 13 amino acids. CDR3 amino acids: CASSLAEEGKQYF. CDR3 DNA sequence: TGTGCCAGCAGCTTAGCGGAGGAGGGTAAGCAGTACTTC. The full variable domain, rest sourced from reference TRBV7-8 and TRBJ2-7, is GAGVSQSPRYKVAKRGQDVALRCDPISGHVSLFWYQQALGQGPEFLTYFQNEAQLDKSGLPSDRFFAERPEGSVSTLKIQRTQQEDSAVYLCASSLAEEGKQYFGPGTRLTVT.

This chain joins TRBV30 and TRBJ2-1; TRBD2 agrees at 9 bases. Germline-derived CDR1 and CDR2 are GTSNPN and SVGIG (reference sequence). CDR3 length equals 14 residues. V trimming: 5 bases; J trimming: 1 base; junction bases outside the gene matches: 3. CDR3: CAWASGRSYNEQFF. CDR3 sequence (DNA): TGTGCCTGGGCAAGCGGGAGGTCCTACAATGAGCAGTTCTTC.

This clone was seen a single time. The genes are TRBV19 and TRBJ1-5; 7 bases are shared with TRBD1. Trimming took 6 bases from V and 3 from J; bases not matched to a gene: 5. The germline gives CDR1 LNHDA, CDR2 SQIVND (reference sequence). The CDR3 totals 14 residues. The CDR3 DNA sequence: TGTGCCAGTAGCCAGGGGGAGGACAATCAGCCCCAGCATTTT. Its translation is CASSQGEDNQPQHF.

V usage is TRBV19 and J usage is TRBJ1-1; 7 bases agree with TRBD1. After removal of 9 bases from V and 3 bases from J, the junction contained 4 bases not matched to a gene. There are 12 residues in the CDR3. Per the germline V gene, CDR1 is LNHDA and CDR2 is SQIVND (reference sequence). CDR3 sequence (DNA): TGTGCCAGCGCCAGGGGGGACACTGAAGCTTTCTTT. As protein: CASARGDTEAFF.

The V gene is TRBV7-2, the J gene TRBJ2-1, with TRBD2 matching over 14 bases. This CDR3 has 18 residues. Per germline, CDR1 SGHTA and CDR2 FQGNSA. With 2 bases clipped from V and 9 bases from J, the junction kept 12 bases outside the gene matches. The CDR3 region is CASSLSPLTSGRAGEQFF. The CDR3 nucleotides read TGTGCCAGCAGCTTATCCCCTCTGACTAGCGGGAGGGCTGGTGAGCAGTTCTTC. The full variable domain, in which reference TRBV7-2 and TRBJ2-1 provide the parts outside the CDR3, is GAGVSQSPSNKVTEKGKDVELRCDPISGHTALYWYRQSLGQGLEFLIYFQGNSAPDKSGLPSDRFSAERTGGSVSTLTIQRTQQEDSAVYLCASSLSPLTSGRAGEQFFGPGTRLTVL.

The J gene is TRBJ2-6, the V gene TRBV5-1; tentatively, D is TRBD1 (5 bases). This CDR3 region has 12 residues. With 6 bases removed from V and 5 bases from J, the gap between germline ends came to 6 bases. Germline values: CDR1 SGHRS, CDR2 YFSETQ. The CDR3 DNA follows: TGCGCCAGCAAGGGGCGGGCCAACGTCCTGACTTTC. Protein: CASKGRANVLTF.

The rearrangement links TRBV4-1 to TRBJ1-1; D gene unclear. V lost 2 bases to trimming and J lost 0 bases, with 16 bases between them. From germline, CDR1 is MGHRA and CDR2 YSYEKL. The CDR3 covers 17 residues. CDR3 loop: CASSQFPSDRVNTEAFF. The CDR3 DNA reads TGCGCCAGCAGCCAATTCCCCTCCGATCGGGTGAACACTGAAGCTTTCTTT.